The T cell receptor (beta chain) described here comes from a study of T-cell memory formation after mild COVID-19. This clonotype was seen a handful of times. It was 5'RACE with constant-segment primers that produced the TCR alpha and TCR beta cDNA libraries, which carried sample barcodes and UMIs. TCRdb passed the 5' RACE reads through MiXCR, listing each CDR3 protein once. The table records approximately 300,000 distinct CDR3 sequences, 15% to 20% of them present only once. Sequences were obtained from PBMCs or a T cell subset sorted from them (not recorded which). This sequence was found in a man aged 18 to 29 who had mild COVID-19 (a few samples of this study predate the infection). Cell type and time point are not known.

CDR3 loop: CASSLGGQSTDTQYF. The CDR3 bases are TGTGCCAGCAGCTTAGGGGGACAGAGCACAGATACGCAGTATTTT. The chain joins TRBV11-2 to TRBJ2-3, with 7 bases aligning to TRBD1. Trimming cost V 1 base and J 0 bases; bases outside gene matches: 1. The CDR3 has 15 amino acids. CDR1 and CDR2 (germline): SGHAT, FQNNGV.